The 25 T cell receptor beta chains below were found in one sample sequenced in a study of shared clonotypes between healthy human individuals. TCRdb's table, derived via immunoSEQ multiplex PCR, lists solely in-frame clones and lacks some. This table holds some 2.1 million clones, 85% to 95% found once. Sequenced input: naive CD4+ T cells sorted from blood. Subset specified: CD45RA+ positively selected. All receptors come from a young man in good health.

The chain carries TRBV10-3 and TRBJ1-4; 7 positions match TRBD1. Germline-derived CDR1 and CDR2 are ENHRY and SYGVKD. After removal of 10 bases from V and 0 bases from J, the junction contained 8 bases not matched to a gene. The CDR3 loop spans 15 amino acids. CDR3 in amino acids: CATSSQGATNEKLFF. In DNA form, the CDR3 reads TGTGCCACCTCGTCGCAGGGGGCAACTAATGAAAAACTGTTTTTT.

Note on this clone: Distinct nucleotide sequences in the sample also encode this CDR3. V and J are TRBV30 and TRBJ2-1; D is undetermined. CDR1 and CDR2 (germline): GTSNPN, SVGIG (reference sequence). The ends were cut back, 1 base at V and 4 bases at J, with 5 bases in the middle. The CDR3 length is 12 residues. The CDR3 DNA sequence: TGTGCCTGGAGTGGCGGTTACAATGAGCAGTTCTTC. This codes for CAWSGGYNEQFF.

This rearrangement joins TRBV19 to TRBJ1-6, with a weak D call TRBD1 (5 bases). There are 12 residues in the CDR3. Trimming left V 6 bases short and J 10 bases short, with 10 bases between. Germline loops: CDR1 LNHDA, CDR2 SQIVND (reference sequence). The CDR3 loop reads CASRQAQSPLHF. The CDR3 DNA sequence: TGTGCCAGTAGACAGGCACAATCACCCCTCCACTTT.

With regard to this clone: Other DNA sequences from this sample encode an identical CDR3 as well. Here the CDR3 reads CAWSRGDNQPQHF. The CDR3 DNA reads as TGTGCCTGGAGTAGGGGAGACAATCAGCCCCAGCATTTT. This chain links TRBV30 with TRBJ1-5; maybe TRBD1 (5 bases). Germline V gene data show CDR1 as GTSNPN and CDR2 as SVGIG (reference sequence). V was clipped by 2 bases and J by 3 bases, with 8 bases between them. CDR3 length: 13 residues.

V usage is TRBV7-2 and J usage is TRBJ2-3, with 7 bases lining up with TRBD1. After removal of 4 bases from V and 2 bases from J, the junction contained 6 bases not matched to a gene. Germline V CDR1 and CDR2: SGHTA, FQGNSA. The CDR3 covers 15 residues. The CDR3 DNA reads as TGTGCCAGCAGCTCCCCGACAGGGTACACAGATACGCAGTATTTT. It codes for CASSSPTGYTDTQYF. Supplemented by reference TRBV7-2 and TRBJ2-3, the full variable domain reads GAGVSQSPSNKVTEKGKDVELRCDPISGHTALYWYRQSLGQGLEFLIYFQGNSAPDKSGLPSDRFSAERTGGSVSTLTIQRTQQEDSAVYLCASSSPTGYTDTQYFGPGTRLTVL.

In its sample, this clone was seen once. The J gene is TRBJ1-4, the V gene TRBV14; TRBD1 is a possible D gene (5 bases). Germline-derived CDR1 and CDR2 are SGHDN and FVKESK. Trimming left V 5 bases short and J 8 bases short, with 12 bases between. The CDR3 runs 13 residues. The DNA for the CDR3 is TGTGCCAGCAGCTTACTTCCAGGGGAAAAACTGTTTTTT. This codes for CASSLLPGEKLFF. Full variable domain (missing parts from reference TRBV14 and TRBJ1-4): EAGVTQFPSHSVIEKGQTVTLRCDPISGHDNLYWYRRVMGKEIKFLLHFVKESKQDESGMPNNRFLAERTGGTYSTLKVQPAELEDSGVYFCASSLLPGEKLFFGSGTQLSVL.

This chain uses TRBV6-1 with TRBJ1-3, with 7 bases fitting TRBD1. V was pared by 4 bases and J by 0 bases, with 9 bases of the junction left unmatched. Germline lookup yields CDR1 MNHNS and CDR2 SASEGT. The CDR3 contains 17 residues. The DNA of the CDR3 is TGTGCCAGCAGTGCTCAGGGGGTCCCTGCCTCTGGAAACACCATATATTTT. Its translation is CASSAQGVPASGNTIYF.

Remarks on this clone: Within the sample, other DNA sequences also encode this same CDR3. The chain is built from TRBV5-1 and TRBJ2-6; perhaps TRBD1 as D (6 bases). The germline CDR1 and CDR2 sequences are SGHRS and YFSETQ. The length of the CDR3 is 16 residues. V lost 2 bases, J lost 4 bases, and 13 bases lay in between. Here the CDR3 DNA reads TGCGCCAGCAGCTTCCAACAGGGATCCGGGGCCAACGTCCTGACTTTC. Protein: CASSFQQGSGANVLTF.

This chain connects TRBV9 to TRBJ1-6; D may be TRBD1 (5 bases). The CDR3 contains 16 residues. V was pared by 3 bases and J by 2 bases, with 12 bases between. Germline V CDR1 and CDR2: SGDLS, YYNGEE. In DNA form, the CDR3 reads TGTGCCAGCAGCGGGGGTGAGGGGACCTATAATTCACCCCTCCACTTT. This sequence encodes CASSGGEGTYNSPLHF.

This clone has a single count. This chain connects TRBV27 to TRBJ1-5; 9 bases agree with TRBD1. The CDR3 is 12 amino acids. J lost 13 bases, V lost 5 bases, and 6 bases had no gene match. The germline CDR1 and CDR2 sequences are MNHEY and SMNVEV (reference sequence). Here the CDR3 DNA reads TGTGCCAGCAGTCGTGGGACAGGGCTTCAGCATTTT. Its protein is CASSRGTGLQHF.

The chain combines TRBV19 with TRBJ2-7; tentatively, D is TRBD1 or TRBD2 (5 bases each). The CDR3 loop spans 14 amino acids. CDR1 LNHDA and CDR2 SQIVND come from the germline V gene (reference sequence). V lost 3 bases and J lost 3, with 12 bases in between. The CDR3 coding sequence is TGTGCCAGTAGTATGAGGGACGCCCACTACGAGCAGTACTTC. Encoded protein: CASSMRDAHYEQYF.

The chain employs TRBV10-3 and TRBJ1-2; TRBD1 matches at 7 bases. The germline V gene has CDR1 ENHRY and CDR2 SYGVKD. This CDR3 has 14 residues. V lost 6 bases and J lost 2; bases outside the gene matches: 6. In DNA form, the CDR3 reads TGTGCCATCAGCTCTCTGACAGGGAACTATGGCTACACCTTC. Its translation is CAISSLTGNYGYTF.

The rearrangement links TRBV10-1 to TRBJ2-7; 9 bases align to TRBD1. The CDR3 is made up of 15 amino acids. The germline gives CDR1 WNHNN, CDR2 SYGVQD (reference sequence). V lost 0 bases, J lost 6 bases, and 6 bases stayed unmatched. CDR3 residues: CASSESTGTGSEQYF. DNA for the CDR3: TGCGCCAGCAGTGAGTCGACAGGGACAGGGTCCGAGCAGTACTTC.

The chain carries TRBV6-1 and TRBJ2-7; no reliable D call. Germline CDR1 MNHNS, CDR2 SASEGT. Trimming took off 4 bases at V and 2 bases at J, with 9 bases between the two ends. CDR3 length equals 13 residues. The CDR3 region is CASSVGLPYEQYF. For the CDR3, the DNA is TGTGCCAGCAGTGTTGGCCTCCCCTACGAGCAGTACTTC.

The rearrangement links TRBV5-1 to TRBJ2-1; no reliable D call. CDR1 and CDR2 (germline): SGHRS, YFSETQ. Trimming removed 2 bases from V and 13 bases from J, with 13 bases in between. The CDR3 spans 12 residues. The CDR3 sequence: CASSFGPYEQFF. The CDR3 DNA sequence: TGCGCCAGCAGCTTTGGACCCTACGAACAGTTCTTC.

The rearrangement links TRBV7-2 to TRBJ2-5; D call uncertain. Germline assignment: CDR1 SGHTA and CDR2 FQGNSA. V shed 5 bases and J shed 4 bases, with 8 bases lying between them. The length of the CDR3 is 12 residues. The CDR3 bases are TGTGCCAGCAGCGCCTCCCTAGAGACCCAGTACTTC. Protein: CASSASLETQYF. The full variable domain, with the rest looked up from reference TRBV7-2 and TRBJ2-5, is GAGVSQSPSNKVTEKGKDVELRCDPISGHTALYWYRQSLGQGLEFLIYFQGNSAPDKSGLPSDRFSAERTGGSVSTLTIQRTQQEDSAVYLCASSASLETQYFGPGTRLLVL.

V gene TRBV11-2 combines with J gene TRBJ2-3; TRBD2 matches 12 bases. V shed 8 bases and J 10 bases; nucleotides not matched to a gene: 13. Germline CDR1 reads SGHAT; CDR2 reads FQNNGV. This CDR3 comprises 15 residues. The CDR3 protein is CASALLGLAGEAQYF. Here the CDR3 DNA reads TGTGCCAGCGCCCTTTTGGGACTAGCGGGTGAAGCGCAGTATTTT. Based on the CDR3 plus reference TRBV11-2 and TRBJ2-3, the full variable domain is EAGVAQSPRYKIIEKRQSVAFWCNPISGHATLYWYQQILGQGPKLLIQFQNNGVVDDSQLPKDRFSAERLKGVDSTLKIQPAKLEDSAVYLCASALLGLAGEAQYFGPGTRLTVL.

J is TRBJ2-7 and V is TRBV5-1; D gene ambiguous. The CDR3 is made up of 13 amino acids. CDR1 and CDR2 (germline): SGHRS, YFSETQ. V lost 0 bases and J 3 bases, leaving 7 bases between the germline ends. The CDR3 loop is CASSLDARYEQYF. In DNA form, the CDR3 reads TGCGCCAGCAGCTTGGATGCCCGCTACGAGCAGTACTTC.

This chain links TRBV4-3 with TRBJ2-6; TRBD1 is a possible D gene (6 bases). CDR1 and CDR2 from the germline V gene are LGHNA and YSLEER. V was pared by 4 bases and J by 0 bases, with 7 bases between. This CDR3 region has 15 residues. For the CDR3, the DNA is TGCGCCAGCAGCCCGGGACACTCTGGGGCCAACGTCCTGACTTTC. Its protein is CASSPGHSGANVLTF.

The chain combines TRBV10-3 with TRBJ2-6, with D possibly matching TRBD2 (5 bases). The CDR3 covers 13 residues. Germline CDR1 reads ENHRY; CDR2 reads SYGVKD. Deletions cut 3 bases from V and 7 bases from J, with 7 bases between. This CDR3 is CAISDGGANVLTF. CDR3 DNA: TGTGCCATCAGTGACGGAGGTGCCAACGTCCTGACTTTC.

The chain is built from TRBV6-1 and TRBJ2-2; no clear D. The CDR3 consists of 15 residues. Germline loops: CDR1 MNHNS, CDR2 SASEGT. V lost 2 bases, J lost 6 bases, and 13 bases lay in between. CDR3 sequence reads: CASSESASLPGELFF. CDR3 sequence (DNA): TGTGCCAGCAGTGAATCGGCTAGTTTACCCGGGGAGCTGTTTTTT.

The chain is built from TRBV6-5 and TRBJ1-1; D unclear. Trimming removed 0 bases from V and 1 base from J, with 6 bases in between. The germline CDR1 and CDR2 sequences are MNHEY and SVGAGI. CDR3 length: 14 amino acids. CDR3 amino acids: CASSYSTRNTEAFF. The CDR3 DNA reads as TGTGCCAGCAGTTACTCAACCAGGAACACTGAAGCTTTCTTT.

The chain is built from TRBV4-3 and TRBJ2-3; possibly TRBD2 for D (5 bases). The CDR3 covers 15 residues. The germline V gene has CDR1 LGHNA and CDR2 YSLEER. Trimming cost V 0 bases and J 3 bases, with 10 bases left between them. For the CDR3, the DNA is TGCGCCAGCAGCCAAGAACCGAGGGCTACAGATACGCAGTATTTT. This translates into CASSQEPRATDTQYF.

The CDR3 DNA reads TGCGCCAGCAGCTTGAGGGCAGGGCCGAATGAAAAACTGTTTTTT. It encodes CASSLRAGPNEKLFF. The V gene is TRBV5-1, the J gene TRBJ1-4; tentatively, D is TRBD1 (5 bases). V lost 1 base and J lost 5, with 12 bases in between. Germline V gene data show CDR1 as SGHRS and CDR2 as YFSETQ. CDR3 length: 15 residues.

Of note for this clone: The sample holds other DNA sequences that translate to the same CDR3. The genes are TRBV12-5 and TRBJ2-7; 12 nucleotides line up with TRBD1. Trimming cost V 5 bases and J 5 bases; bases outside gene matches: 4. The CDR3 is 14 residues long. CDR1 and CDR2 from the germline V gene are LGHNT and FRNRAP. CDR3 bases: TGTGCTAGTGGTCCGGGACAGGGGGCGAACGAGCAGTACTTC. Residues: CASGPGQGANEQYF.